This is a list of T cell receptor beta chains from one sample in a study of cytomegalovirus exposure and HLA in healthy donors. The method was immunoSEQ multiplex PCR; TCRdb's version includes in-frame clones alone and lacks a portion of them. The sample has over 100,000 clones, roughly 80% seen once. The sample taken for sequencing was PBMCs. These receptors originate from a male donor in good health and CMV-seronegative. Both conserved end residues are trimmed from each CDR3.

V gene,J gene,CDR3 protein
TRBV28,TRBJ2-2,ASSRGMEFGELF
TRBV9,-,ASSVGRDSPYEQY
TRBV2,TRBJ1-2,ASLARGVYGYT
TRBV19,TRBJ2-1,ASRGRMKNRGLYNEQF
TRBV28,TRBJ2-7,ASSLTGAESHYEQY
TRBV11-2,TRBJ1-2,ASSSLGRFYGYT
TRBV28,TRBJ2-7,ASSFDPPGQGAPYEQY
TRBV2,TRBJ1-4,ASRPYSATNEKLF
TRBV11-2,TRBJ1-1,ASSRGAPMNTEAF
TRBV29-1,TRBJ2-5,SGQDGETQY
TRBV21-1,-,ASSTYTRSYEQY
TRBV9,TRBJ2-2,ASSVATGELF
TRBV5-1,TRBJ2-1,ASSPSSGGINEQF
TRBV13,TRBJ1-3,ASSLGPGSGNTIY
TRBV28,TRBJ2-1,ASSSPPEGVGEQF
TRBV7-9,TRBJ1-6,ASSHYTGRRGSPLH
TRBV7-9,TRBJ2-7,ASSLTGLRGGIREQY
TRBV7-9,TRBJ2-3,ASSLSSGGGTDTQY
TRBV7-9,TRBJ2-3,ASSFYRTSTDTQY
TRBV4-3,TRBJ1-3,ASSQDAGNTIY
TRBV27,TRBJ2-2,ASSLQAGELF
TRBV5-5,TRBJ2-7,ASIGQTYEQY
TRBV28,TRBJ2-7,ASSSGQGYAEQY
TRBV6-5,TRBJ1-2,ASSRRLSELSGYT
TRBV4-3,TRBJ1-4,ASSQEVSLTRINEKLF
TRBV11-2,TRBJ2-4,ASSLGRGLGKAKNIQY
TRBV9,TRBJ2-3,ASSVGAGGSTDTQY
TRBV9,TRBJ1-1,ASSVDHRRPEAF
TRBV5-8,TRBJ2-2,ASRQRGSGELF
TRBV27,TRBJ2-7,ASRQGQLTYEQY
TRBV7-2,TRBJ2-7,ASGIQGPYEQY
TRBV7-2,TRBJ1-4,ASSSRDRGTFNEKLF
TRBV7-8,TRBJ2-2,ASSYRGQGTGELF
TRBV13,TRBJ2-7,ASSSGTVSSYEQY
TRBV7-6,TRBJ2-6,ASSSAQGFGFGANVLT
TRBV2,TRBJ2-7,ASRRGSYEQY
TRBV27,TRBJ2-7,ASSGGGGYEQY
TRBV4-3,TRBJ2-3,ASSHGQGHTDTQY
TRBV11-2,TRBJ2-7,ASSLGTGVYEQY
TRBV29-1,TRBJ2-7,SAGDRGINEQY